This T cell receptor (beta chain) appears in the sequencing data of a study of T cell repertoires in cytomegalovirus infection. Germline V CDR1 and CDR2: SQVTM, ANQGSEA. After removal of 4 bases from V and 6 bases from J, the junction contained 3 bases not matched to a gene. The CDR3 loop spans 14 amino acids. TCRdb re-called the reads with MiXCR, one entry per CDR3 protein. The sample yields fewer than 550,000 distinct CDR3 sequences, approximately 15% seen once. The chain couples TRBV29-1 to TRBJ2-1; 13 bases agree with TRBD2. This TCR was sampled from a human donor in good health (CMV status not recorded). Some clones in this sample may be carry-over from other donors' samples. The sequencing sample was made of CD8+ T cells from PBMCs. In DNA, the CDR3 is TGCAGCGTTGGTGGACTAGCGGGAGCCAATGAGCAGTTCTTC. This sequence encodes CSVGGLAGANEQFF.